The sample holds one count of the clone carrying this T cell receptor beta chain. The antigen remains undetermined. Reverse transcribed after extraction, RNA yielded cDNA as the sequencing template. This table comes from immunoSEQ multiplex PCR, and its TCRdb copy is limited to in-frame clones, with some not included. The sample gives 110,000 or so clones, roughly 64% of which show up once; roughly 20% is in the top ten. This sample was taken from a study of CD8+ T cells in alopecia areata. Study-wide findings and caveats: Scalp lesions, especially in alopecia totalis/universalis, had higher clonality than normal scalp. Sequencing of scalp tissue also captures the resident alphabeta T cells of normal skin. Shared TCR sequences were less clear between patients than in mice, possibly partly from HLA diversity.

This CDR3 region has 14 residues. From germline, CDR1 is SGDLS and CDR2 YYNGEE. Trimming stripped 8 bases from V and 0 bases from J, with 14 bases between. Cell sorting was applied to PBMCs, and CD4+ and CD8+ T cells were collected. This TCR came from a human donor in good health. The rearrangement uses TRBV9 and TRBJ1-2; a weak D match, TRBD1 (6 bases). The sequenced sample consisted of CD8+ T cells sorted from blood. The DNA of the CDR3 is TGTGCCAGTGGACAGATTTCCGCTAACTATGGCTACACCTTC. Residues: CASGQISANYGYTF. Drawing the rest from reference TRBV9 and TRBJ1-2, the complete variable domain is DSGVTQTPKHLITATGQRVTLRCSPRSGDLSVYWYQQSLDQGLQFLIQYYNGEERAKGNILERFSAQQFPDLHSELNLSSLELGDSALYFCASGQISANYGYTFGSGTRLTVV.